Below, 14 T cell receptor beta chains from the same sample are listed, as sequenced in a study of OX40 agonist ivuxolimab in advanced cancers. The assay was immunoSEQ multiplex PCR, and TCRdb's table has in-frame clones only and misses some. The sample records tens of thousands of clones, about 93% being singletons. The specimen was CD4+ or CD8+ T cells sorted from blood, collected in a trial of the OX40 agonist ivuxolimab. The receptors derive from an adult with an advanced solid tumor such as melanoma, head and neck, liver or kidney cancer.

The table lists this clone with a few counts. V and J are TRBV7-2 and TRBJ2-3; D uncertain. CDR1 is SGHTA, CDR2 FQGNSA, per germline. This CDR3 has 13 residues. The germline V and J ends were trimmed by 0 bases and 4 bases, with 5 bases remaining between them. The CDR3 is CASSLAGPDTQYF. DNA for the CDR3: TGTGCCAGCAGCTTAGCCGGGCCAGATACGCAGTATTTT. Full variable domain (outside the CDR3, taken from reference TRBV7-2 and TRBJ2-3): GAGVSQSPSNKVTEKGKDVELRCDPISGHTALYWYRQSLGQGLEFLIYFQGNSAPDKSGLPSDRFSAERTGGSVSTLTIQRTQQEDSAVYLCASSLAGPDTQYFGPGTRLTVL.

The chain couples TRBV6-1 to TRBJ2-5; possibly TRBD1 for D (6 bases). The germline gives CDR1 MNHNS, CDR2 SASEGT. The V and J ends lost 6 bases and 7 bases respectively, with 15 bases between them. This CDR3 contains 13 residues. CDR3 protein: CASRWGPEGTQYF. DNA for the CDR3: TGTGCCAGCAGGTGGGGGCCCGAGGGGACCCAGTACTTC.

The chain has TRBV6-5 and TRBJ2-2, with D unresolved. V lost 0 bases, J lost 7 bases, and 3 bases lay in between. Germline V gene data show CDR1 as MNHEY and CDR2 as SVGAGI. This CDR3 spans 12 amino acids. CDR3 nucleotides: TGTGCCAGCAGTTACTCGTACGGGGAGCTGTTTTTT. Protein product: CASSYSYGELFF.

This rearrangement joins TRBV6-6 to TRBJ1-3, with D maybe TRBD1 (5 bases). CDR1 is MNHNY and CDR2 is SVGAGI in the germline V gene (reference sequence). V gave up 8 bases and J gave up 0 bases, with 17 bases separating them. The CDR3 spans 16 residues. CDR3 nucleotide sequence: TGTGCCAGCTCAACAGGACAAGGGGCCTCTGGAAACACCATATATTTT. Protein sequence: CASSTGQGASGNTIYF.

V is TRBV10-3 and J is TRBJ1-1; no clear D gene. Germline CDR1 and CDR2: ENHRY and SYGVKD. With 2 bases removed from V and 0 bases from J, the gap between germline ends came to 7 bases. This CDR3 comprises 14 residues. The CDR3 sequence: CAISEGRLNTEAFF. Here the CDR3 DNA reads TGTGCCATCAGTGAGGGGAGGTTGAACACTGAAGCTTTCTTT.

The rearrangement joins TRBV18 to TRBJ2-7, with 9 bases aligning to TRBD1. From germline, CDR1 is KGHSH and CDR2 LQKENI. The CDR3 loop spans 16 amino acids. With 3 bases clipped from V and 3 bases from J, the junction kept 9 bases outside the gene matches. CDR3 amino acids: CASSPGPPGQGYEQYF. The CDR3 DNA sequence: TGTGCCAGCTCACCGGGGCCACCGGGACAGGGCTACGAGCAGTACTTC. Combining the CDR3 with reference TRBV18 and TRBJ2-7 gives the whole variable domain NAGVMQNPRHLVRRRGQEARLRCSPMKGHSHVYWYRQLPEEGLKFMVYLQKENIIDESGMPKERFSAEFPKEGPSILRIQQVVRGDSAAYFCASSPGPPGQGYEQYFGPGTRLTVT.

This clone was seen a handful of times. The chain combines TRBV28 with TRBJ2-1; a weak D match, TRBD2 (5 bases). This CDR3 comprises 14 residues. Germline V gives CDR1 MDHEN, CDR2 SYDVKM. Trimming left V 8 bases short and J 0 bases short, with 11 bases between. This CDR3 reads CASVGLSSYNEQFF. CDR3 nucleotide sequence: TGTGCCAGCGTCGGACTTAGCTCCTACAATGAGCAGTTCTTC.

With respect to this clone: Other nucleotide sequences from this sample produce the same CDR3. This chain links TRBV7-2 with TRBJ1-2, with TRBD1 matching over 8 bases. Germline loops: CDR1 SGHTA, CDR2 FQGNSA. The CDR3 has 17 residues. The J segment lost 2 bases and the V segment lost 5 bases, leaving 13 bases of the junction unmatched. The CDR3 is CASSPRTGRGANYGYTF. In DNA form, the CDR3 reads TGTGCCAGCAGCCCGAGGACAGGGCGGGGGGCCAACTATGGCTACACCTTC. The whole variable domain, remainder taken from reference TRBV7-2 and TRBJ1-2, is GAGVSQSPSNKVTEKGKDVELRCDPISGHTALYWYRQSLGQGLEFLIYFQGNSAPDKSGLPSDRFSAERTGGSVSTLTIQRTQQEDSAVYLCASSPRTGRGANYGYTFGSGTRLTVV.

The rearrangement joins TRBV6-4 to TRBJ2-3; 7 nucleotides agree with TRBD1. Germline CDR1 MRHNA, CDR2 SNTAGT. The CDR3 contains 14 residues. Trimming removed 4 bases from V and 6 bases from J; junction bases left unmatched: 7. The CDR3 bases are TGTGCCAGCAGTGTATTAGGGGGCGCGGATACGCAGTATTTT. This encodes CASSVLGGADTQYF.

The rearrangement joins TRBV28 to TRBJ1-2, with 11 bases that match TRBD1. This CDR3 has 14 amino acids. CDR1 and CDR2 (germline): MDHEN, SYDVKM. V lost 6 bases and J lost 8; bases outside the gene matches: 8. In DNA, the CDR3 is TGTGCCAGCAGCCTGGGACAGGGGGTGGGAGGCTACACCTTC. It yields the protein CASSLGQGVGGYTF.

The table lists this clone with a count of one. The chain links TRBV14 to TRBJ2-2; D remains ambiguous. Trimming pared 4 bases from V and 8 bases from J, leaving 11 bases between. Germline CDR1 SGHDN, CDR2 FVKESK. The CDR3 length is 13 residues. The CDR3 loop is CASSRGGWGELFF. In DNA, the CDR3 is TGTGCCAGCAGCCGAGGCGGATGGGGGGAGCTGTTTTTT.

The CDR3 loop reads CASSPGVLPYF. In DNA, the CDR3 is TGTGCCAGCAGCCCCGGGGTTCTTCCGTACTTC. This rearrangement joins TRBV7-2 to TRBJ2-7; tentative D call: TRBD2 (5 bases). The V end lost 5 bases, the J end lost 12 bases, and 14 bases lay between the germline ends. This CDR3 spans 11 amino acids. Germline CDR1 and CDR2: SGHTA and FQGNSA.

The J gene is TRBJ2-1, the V gene TRBV28; possibly TRBD2 for D (6 bases). The CDR3 sequence is 14 residues long. Germline CDR1 and CDR2: MDHEN and SYDVKM. The V end lost 3 bases, the J end lost 7 bases, and 13 bases lay between the germline ends. Here the CDR3 reads CASSFPTSMNEQFF. The CDR3, as DNA: TGTGCCAGCAGTTTCCCGACTAGTATGAATGAGCAGTTCTTC.

This rearrangement joins TRBV4-3 to TRBJ2-1; D perhaps matches TRBD2 (5 bases). The CDR3 runs 14 residues. V was clipped by 0 bases and J by 9 bases, with 12 bases between them. Germline values: CDR1 LGHNA, CDR2 YSLEER. The CDR3 nucleotides are TGCGCCAGCAGCCAAGACTCTAGCTTCGGTGAGCAGTTCTTC. Translation: CASSQDSSFGEQFF.